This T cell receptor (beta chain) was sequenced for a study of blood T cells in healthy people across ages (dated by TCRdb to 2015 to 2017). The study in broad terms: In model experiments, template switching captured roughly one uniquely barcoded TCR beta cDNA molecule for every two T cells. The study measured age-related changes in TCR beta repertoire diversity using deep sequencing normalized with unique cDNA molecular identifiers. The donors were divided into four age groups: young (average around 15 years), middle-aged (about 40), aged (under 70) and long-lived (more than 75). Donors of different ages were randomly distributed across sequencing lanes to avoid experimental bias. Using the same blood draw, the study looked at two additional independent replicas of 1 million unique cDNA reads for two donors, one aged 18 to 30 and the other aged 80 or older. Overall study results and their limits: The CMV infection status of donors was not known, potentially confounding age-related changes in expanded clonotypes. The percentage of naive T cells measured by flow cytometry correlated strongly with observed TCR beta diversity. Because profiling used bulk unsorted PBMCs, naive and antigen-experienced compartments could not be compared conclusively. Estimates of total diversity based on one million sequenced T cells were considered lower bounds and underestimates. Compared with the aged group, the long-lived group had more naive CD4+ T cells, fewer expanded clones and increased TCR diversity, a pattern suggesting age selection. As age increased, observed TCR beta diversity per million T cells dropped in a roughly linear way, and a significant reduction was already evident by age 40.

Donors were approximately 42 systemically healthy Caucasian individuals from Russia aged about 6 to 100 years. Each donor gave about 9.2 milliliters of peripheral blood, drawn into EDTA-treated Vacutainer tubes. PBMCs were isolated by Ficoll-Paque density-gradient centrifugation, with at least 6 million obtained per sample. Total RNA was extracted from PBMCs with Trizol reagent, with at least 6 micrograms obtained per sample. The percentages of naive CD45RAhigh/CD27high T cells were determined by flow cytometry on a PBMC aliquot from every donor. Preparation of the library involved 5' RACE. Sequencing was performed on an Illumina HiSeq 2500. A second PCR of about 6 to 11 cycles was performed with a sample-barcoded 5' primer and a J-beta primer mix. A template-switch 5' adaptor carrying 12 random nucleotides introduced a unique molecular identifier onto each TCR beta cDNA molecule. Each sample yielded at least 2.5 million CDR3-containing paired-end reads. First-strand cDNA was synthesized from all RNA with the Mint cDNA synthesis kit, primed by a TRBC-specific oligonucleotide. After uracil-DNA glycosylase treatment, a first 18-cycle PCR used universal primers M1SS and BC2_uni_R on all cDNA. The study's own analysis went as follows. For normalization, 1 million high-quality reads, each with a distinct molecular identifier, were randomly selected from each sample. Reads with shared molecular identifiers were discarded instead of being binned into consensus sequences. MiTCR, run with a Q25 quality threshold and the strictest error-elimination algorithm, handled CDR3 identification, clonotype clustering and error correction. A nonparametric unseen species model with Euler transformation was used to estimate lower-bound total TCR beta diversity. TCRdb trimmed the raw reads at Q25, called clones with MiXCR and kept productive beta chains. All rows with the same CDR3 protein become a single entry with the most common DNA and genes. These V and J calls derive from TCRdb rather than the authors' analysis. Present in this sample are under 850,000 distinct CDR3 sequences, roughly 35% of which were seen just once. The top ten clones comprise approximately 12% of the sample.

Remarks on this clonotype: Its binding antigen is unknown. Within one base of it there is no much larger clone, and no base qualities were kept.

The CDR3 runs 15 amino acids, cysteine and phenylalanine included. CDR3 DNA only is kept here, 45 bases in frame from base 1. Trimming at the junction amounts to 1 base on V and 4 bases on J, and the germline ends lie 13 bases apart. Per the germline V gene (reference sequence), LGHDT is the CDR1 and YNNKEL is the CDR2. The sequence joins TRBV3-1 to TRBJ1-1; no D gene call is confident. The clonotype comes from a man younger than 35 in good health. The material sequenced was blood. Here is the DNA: TGTGCCAGCAGCCAAGGTTTCAGCGGTAGCACTGAAGCTTTCTTT. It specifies CASSQGFSGSTEAFF.